This TCR beta chain was sequenced during a study of response to subunit inactivated influenza vaccine (dated by TCRdb to 2017 to 2018). Regarding the research as a whole: The study used deep quantitative T cell receptor repertoire profiling to track responses to a trivalent subunit inactivated influenza vaccine. Study-wide conclusions, independent of this receptor: It was suggested by the authors that each seasonal influenza vaccination may recruit only a limited number of new T cells.

The method behind the library was RT-PCR. TCRdb lists the instrument as Illumina HiSeq 2500. TCRdb trimmed the raw reads at Q25, called clones with MiXCR and kept productive beta chains. Every CDR3 protein is listed once, alongside the most common genes and DNA of its rows. Recorded for this sample are 300,000 to 350,000 distinct CDR3 sequences; less than 25% of them occurred a single time. The ten largest clones add up to more than 8.5% of the sample. For CDR1 and CDR2, the germline V gene lists MNHEY and SVGEGT. V is pared back by 6 bases and J by 12 bases, with 15 bases lying between the germline termini. The CDR3 holds 13 amino acids from the cysteine to the phenylalanine. This entry keeps only the CDR3 DNA: 39 bases, framed from base 1. Points on this clonotype: Which antigen it targets is not known. The sample holds no much larger clone one base away, and base qualities are not on file.

The source material was PBMCs from blood, sampled less than 22 months after vaccination. This chain is built from TRBV6-2 or TRBV6-3 and TRBJ2-6; the D gene is not confidently resolved. The source of this sequence is a man between 50 and 75 years old who received an inactivated influenza vaccine. Donor details come from another sample of the same person, matched by shared clones. The sequence in DNA is TGTGCCAGCAGGCGCGACACTGCGTCCGTCCTGACTTTC. Translated, this is CASRRDTASVLTF.